This T cell receptor (beta chain) is from a study of tumor-infiltrating lymphocytes in oesophageal squamous cell carcinoma. Via MiXCR, TCRdb re-called the PCR reads, giving one row per CDR3 protein. Among roughly 20,000 distinct CDR3 sequences listed, 35% to 40% were seen once. Germline V gene data show CDR1 as SGHTA and CDR2 as FQGTGA. The V gene end was trimmed by 1 base and the J gene end by 5 bases; junction bases not matched to a gene: 10. The CDR3 loop spans 16 amino acids. This clonotype showed up many times. Sequences were obtained from esophageal tumor tissue. This sequence was found in a male donor with esophageal squamous cell carcinoma. The chain links TRBV7-3 to TRBJ2-7; the match to TRBD2 covers 8 bases. CDR3: CASSLRPTSEVDEQYF. Written as DNA, the CDR3 is TGTGCCAGCAGCTTAAGGCCGACTAGCGAGGTGGACGAGCAGTACTTC.